This TCR beta chain was profiled in a study of glioma-infiltrating T cells. This clonotype was seen many times. No antigen is known for it. Findings and caveats of the study: Gliomas, especially low-grade, showed above-expected tissue-blood divergence; non-neoplastic patients showed below.

Amplification of TCR alpha and beta CDR3 regions from RNA used iRepertoire nested multiplex PCR. TCRdb called the multiplex PCR reads again in MiXCR, with one record for every CDR3 protein. The table has approximately 140,000 distinct CDR3 sequences, around 25% seen once. CDR3 size: 16 residues. Germline CDR1 and CDR2: LNHNV and YYDKDF (reference sequence). J was trimmed by 0 bases and V by 2 bases; bases with no gene match: 5. The clonotype was recovered from a human donor with low-grade glioma or glioblastoma, undergoing nonglioma brain surgery, or in good health (not recorded which). The chain links TRBV15 to TRBJ2-5; TRBD1 agrees at 8 bases. Source material: glioma tissue, nonneoplastic brain tissue, or PBMCs (not recorded which). CDR3 bases: TGTGCCACCAGCAGATCCTACAGGGGGTACCAAGAGACCCAGTACTTC. It encodes CATSRSYRGYQETQYF.